Listed below are T cell receptor beta chains from one sample, sequenced in a study of blood T cell repertoires in COVID-19. The method was immunoSEQ multiplex PCR; TCRdb's version includes in-frame clones alone and lacks a portion of them. The sample has 250,000 or so clones, over 75% seen once; the top ten hold about 0.74%. Specimen: peripheral blood. These receptors originate from a young woman with acute or convalescent COVID-19. Both conserved end residues are part of each CDR3. Each record gives: CDR3 length, J gene, V gene, D gene, clone size, CDR3 protein, CDR3 DNA. D genes are given only for firm matches. Clone size is given for some rows only: seen once, a few or many times, or a class if the clone is expanded.

>13|TRBJ2-1|TRBV20-1|-|-
CSASSAGMHEQFF
TGCAGTGCTAGTTCCGCGGGAATGCATGAGCAGTTCTTC
>16|TRBJ2-7|TRBV30|TRBD1|-
CAWSRTGGGSSYEQYF
TGTGCCTGGAGTAGGACAGGGGGTGGTAGCTCCTACGAGCAGTACTTC
>15|TRBJ2-3|TRBV6-5|TRBD2|-
CASSPGRGPTDTQYF
TGTGCCAGCAGCCCGGGGAGGGGCCCCACAGATACGCAGTATTTT
>13|TRBJ2-3|TRBV2|-|-
CASGSTDTDTQYF
TGTGCCAGCGGATCGACAGACACAGATACGCAGTATTTT
>16|TRBJ1-5|TRBV14|-|-
CASSQDTKRGNQPQHF
TGTGCCAGCAGCCAAGATACAAAGCGGGGCAATCAGCCCCAGCATTTT
>12|TRBJ1-6|TRBV6-2/TRBV6-3|-|-
CASSFTGSPLHF
TGTGCCAGCAGTTTCACAGGTTCACCCCTCCACTTT
>13|TRBJ2-7|TRBV19|TRBD1|-
CASSGTGGIEQYF
TGTGCCAGTAGTGGGACAGGGGGCATCGAGCAGTACTTC
>14|TRBJ2-2|TRBV30|-|-
CAWSNGQITGELFF
TGTGCCTGGAGTAACGGACAGATCACCGGGGAGCTGTTTTTT
>16|TRBJ1-2|TRBV7-9|TRBD1|-
CASSLAGTGGDYGYTF
TGTGCCAGCAGCTTAGCCGGTACAGGGGGTGACTATGGCTACACCTTC
>15|TRBJ2-3|TRBV3-1/TRBV3-2|-|-
CASSHVGGSTDTQYF
TGTGCCAGCAGCCACGTAGGGGGTAGCACAGATACGCAGTATTTT
>16|TRBJ1-5|TRBV2|TRBD1|-
CASSDDRAYSNQPQHF
TGTGCCAGCAGTGATGACAGGGCCTATAGCAATCAGCCCCAGCATTTT
>19|TRBJ2-6|TRBV3-1/TRBV3-2|TRBD2|-
CASTSTYSGRASGANVLTF
TGTGCCAGCACCTCAACTTATAGCGGGAGAGCTAGTGGGGCCAACGTCCTGACTTTC
>14|TRBJ2-7|TRBV14|-|once
CASSLLAPPYEQYF
TGTGCCAGCAGCCTTCTAGCGCCCCCCTACGAGCAGTACTTC
>14|TRBJ2-7|TRBV5-1|-|-
CASSLNPQGSEQYF
TGCGCCAGCAGCCTAAACCCCCAGGGGAGCGAGCAGTACTTC
>16|TRBJ2-3|TRBV7-6|-|-
CASRAFGGPSTDTQYF
TGTGCCAGCAGGGCCTTCGGGGGACCTAGCACAGATACGCAGTATTTT
>13|TRBJ2-7|TRBV27|TRBD2|-
CASSFHLAVEQYF
TGTGCCAGCAGTTTTCATCTAGCGGTCGAGCAGTACTTC
>14|TRBJ2-1|TRBV27|-|-
CASSVLVSYNEQFF
TGTGCCAGCAGTGTGTTAGTATCATACAATGAGCAGTTCTTC
>15|TRBJ1-1|TRBV29-1|TRBD1|-
CSVEDYGTGDPNAFF
TGCAGCGTTGAAGATTATGGGACAGGGGACCCGAATGCTTTCTTT
>15|TRBJ2-7|TRBV6-5|-|-
CASSYSAQGWYEQYF
TGTGCCAGCAGTTACTCAGCACAGGGTTGGTACGAGCAGTACTTC
>15|TRBJ2-5|TRBV6-5|TRBD2|-
CASSYSSGRGETQYF
TGTGCCAGCAGTTATTCTAGCGGCCGTGGGGAGACCCAGTACTTC
>13|TRBJ2-7|TRBV7-9|-|few
CASSPSLSYEQYF
TGTGCCAGCAGCCCTTCCCTCTCCTACGAGCAGTACTTC
>16|TRBJ1-6|TRBV5-4|-|-
CASSTYTVSYNSPLHF
TGTGCCAGCAGCACCTATACAGTCTCCTATAATTCACCCCTCCACTTT
>13|TRBJ1-1|TRBV3-1/TRBV3-2|-|-
CASSRQPTTEAFF
TGTGCCAGCAGCCGACAGCCTACTACTGAAGCTTTCTTT